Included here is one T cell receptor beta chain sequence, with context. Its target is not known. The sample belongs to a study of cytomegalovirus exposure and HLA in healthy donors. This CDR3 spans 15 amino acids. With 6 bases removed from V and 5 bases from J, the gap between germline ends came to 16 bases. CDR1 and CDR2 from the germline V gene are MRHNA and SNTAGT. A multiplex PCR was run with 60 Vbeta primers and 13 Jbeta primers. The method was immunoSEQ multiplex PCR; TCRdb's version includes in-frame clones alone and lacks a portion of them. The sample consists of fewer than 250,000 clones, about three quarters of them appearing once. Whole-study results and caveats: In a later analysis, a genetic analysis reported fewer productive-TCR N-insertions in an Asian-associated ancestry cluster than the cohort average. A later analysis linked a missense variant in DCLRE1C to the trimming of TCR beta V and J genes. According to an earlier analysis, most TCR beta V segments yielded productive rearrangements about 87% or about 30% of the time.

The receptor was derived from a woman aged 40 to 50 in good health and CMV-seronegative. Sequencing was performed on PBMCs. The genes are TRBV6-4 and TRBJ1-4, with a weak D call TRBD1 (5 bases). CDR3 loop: CASRAGLNPNEKLFF. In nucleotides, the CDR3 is TGTGCCAGCAGGGCAGGGTTGAATCCGAATGAAAAACTGTTTTTT.